This TCR beta chain was sequenced in a study of blood T cell repertoires in COVID-19. Study summary: The recovered donors of Cohort 3 showed two negative PCRs, clearance, or symptom resolution.

V gave up 4 bases and J gave up 3 bases; unmatched junction bases: 9. Germline V lookup: CDR1 SGHRS, CDR2 YFSETQ. There are 15 residues in the CDR3. Per the original data handling: Researchers report that nucleated cell counts were estimated from reference gene primer amplification. This table comes from immunoSEQ multiplex PCR, and its TCRdb copy is limited to in-frame clones, with some not included. Clonal size and the V and J genes are those of that table, whereas D and trimming came from the DNA. The repertoire has approximately 250,000 clones, approximately 90% of them found once; the top ten carry 2% to 2.5%. In terms of age and location, participants ranged from roughly 18 to 89 years and lived in around 22 US areas. Participant-given clinical history determined each cohort assignment.

Sequenced material: PBMCs or T cells enriched from blood (not recorded which). The TCR originated in a woman aged 55-75 years in a cohort exposed to, infected with or recovered from COVID-19 (not recorded which). V and J are TRBV5-1 and TRBJ1-1, with TRBD1 matching over 7 bases. CDR3 DNA sequence: TGCGCCAGCAGCCCGGGGACAGTTAGTTACACTGAAGCTTTCTTT. Its translation: CASSPGTVSYTEAFF.